These T cell receptor beta chains were read from a single sample in a study of blood T cell repertoires in COVID-19. Using immunoSEQ multiplex PCR, the repertoire was profiled, and TCRdb retains in-frame clones only, with some absent. The table records about 240,000 clones, around 86% of them present only once. Input material: peripheral blood. The receptors derive from a woman in her sixties or seventies with active or convalescent COVID-19. CDR3s include the opening cysteine and the closing phenylalanine or tryptophan. A D gene is named only where the DNA matches it firmly. Size tells how often a clone was seen (once, few, many) or the class of an expanded clone, and some rows leave it out.

clone_size,v_call,j_call,d_call,cdr3_aa,cdr3_nt
few,TRBV19,TRBJ2-3,NA,CASRAQGSADTQYF,TGTGCCAGTAGGGCACAGGGTAGTGCGGATACGCAGTATTTT
few,TRBV15,TRBJ1-2,NA,CATSRDPRGMGGYTF,TGTGCCACCAGCAGAGATCCCCGGGGGATGGGGGGCTACACCTTC
NA,TRBV11-3,TRBJ1-1,NA,CASSPFQGSEAFF,TGTGCCAGCAGCCCATTCCAGGGTTCTGAAGCTTTCTTT
few,TRBV18,TRBJ1-4,NA,CASSPRVDEKLFF,TGTGCCAGCTCACCACGCGTCGATGAAAAACTGTTTTTT
NA,TRBV5-1,TRBJ1-3,NA,CASSLERGSSGNTIYF,TGCGCCAGCAGCTTGGAACGGGGATCCTCTGGAAACACCATATATTTT
NA,TRBV5-1,TRBJ2-1,TRBD2,CASSLSRFAGGQNEQFF,TGCGCCAGCAGCTTGTCCCGATTTGCGGGGGGGCAAAATGAGCAGTTCTTC
NA,TRBV3-1/TRBV3-2,TRBJ1-5,NA,CASSLEESSNQPQHF,TGTGCCAGCAGCCTAGAGGAGAGTTCAAATCAGCCCCAGCATTTT
few,TRBV7-8,TRBJ1-5,TRBD1,CASSPQGRGGTQHF,TGTGCCAGCAGCCCACAGGGGCGAGGGGGCACCCAGCATTTT
NA,TRBV24-1,TRBJ2-3,NA,CATSDDITDTQYF,TGTGCCACCAGTGATGACATCACAGATACGCAGTATTTT
NA,TRBV10-3,TRBJ1-6,NA,CAISEGGVESPLHF,TGTGCCATCAGTGAAGGAGGAGTTGAATCACCCCTCCACTTT
NA,TRBV19,TRBJ2-1,NA,CASSIELGGEGEQFF,TGTGCCAGTAGTATAGAATTAGGGGGAGAAGGTGAGCAGTTCTTC
NA,TRBV2,TRBJ1-6,TRBD1,CASSSGQGGYNSPLHF,TGTGCCAGCAGTTCGGGACAGGGCGGCTATAATTCACCCCTCCACTTT
few,TRBV11-2,TRBJ2-2,NA,CASSLYTGSAGELFF,TGTGCCAGCAGCTTATATACAGGGTCCGCCGGGGAGCTGTTTTTT
NA,TRBV5-5,TRBJ1-3,NA,CASSITPWASSGNTIYF,TGTGCCAGCAGTATTACCCCTTGGGCAAGCTCTGGAAACACCATATATTTT
NA,TRBV27,TRBJ2-5,NA,CASSFSDPWAGETQYF,TGTGCCAGCAGTTTCTCCGACCCTTGGGCGGGAGAGACCCAGTACTTC
NA,TRBV19,TRBJ1-4,NA,CASSNSYRGAAGKLFF,TGTGCCAGTAGTAACTCATATCGCGGAGCGGCGGGAAAACTGTTTTTT
NA,TRBV27,TRBJ1-2,TRBD1,CASSLRSGTGDGYTF,TGTGCCAGCAGTCTAAGATCCGGGACAGGGGATGGCTACACCTTC
NA,TRBV14,TRBJ1-1,NA,CASSQVSPRVDQRRITEAFF,TGTGCCAGCAGCCAAGTTTCCCCGAGGGTCGATCAACGGAGAATTACTGAAGCTTTCTTT
NA,TRBV2,TRBJ1-3,NA,CASSADSGNTIYF,TGTGCCAGCAGCGCAGACTCTGGAAACACCATATATTTT
NA,TRBV2,TRBJ1-1,NA,CASVRELNTEAFF,TGTGCCAGCGTCAGGGAACTGAACACTGAAGCTTTCTTT
once,TRBV2,TRBJ2-3,NA,CASSERETGYF,TGTGCCAGCAGTGAAAGGGAGACGGGGTATTTT
NA,TRBV4-2,TRBJ1-5,TRBD1,CASSQGAGGVFGNQPQHF,TGTGCCAGCAGCCAAGGGGCAGGGGGCGTATTTGGCAATCAGCCCCAGCATTTT
NA,TRBV7-9,TRBJ2-2,NA,CASGTTGNTGELFF,TGTGCCAGCGGGACGACAGGGAACACCGGGGAGCTGTTTTTT
NA,TRBV6-5,TRBJ1-1,TRBD1,CASSYFPGQGAYEAFF,TGTGCCAGCAGTTACTTTCCAGGACAGGGGGCGTATGAAGCTTTCTTT
NA,TRBV6-5,TRBJ1-5,NA,CASSYMAGDQPQHF,TGTGCCAGCAGTTACATGGCAGGGGATCAGCCCCAGCATTTT
NA,TRBV6-5,TRBJ1-2,TRBD1,CASSFRQGGGYTF,TGTGCCAGCAGTTTTCGACAGGGGGGAGGCTACACCTTC
NA,TRBV7-3,TRBJ1-6,NA,CASSLLQSGRSPLHF,TGTGCCAGCAGCCTCCTACAGTCGGGGAGGTCACCCCTCCACTTT
NA,TRBV2,TRBJ1-2,TRBD1,CASSGDRDYGYTF,TGTGCCAGCAGTGGGGACAGGGACTATGGCTACACCTTC
NA,TRBV7-8,TRBJ2-2,TRBD1,CASSPRGAGTGTFGANTGELFF,TGTGCCAGCAGCCCCCGAGGGGCTGGGACAGGGACCTTTGGCGCAAACACCGGGGAGCTGTTTTTT
NA,TRBV5-4,TRBJ2-7,TRBD2,CASSRSGVSYEQYF,TGTGCCAGCAGTCGAAGCGGGGTTTCCTACGAGCAGTACTTC
NA,TRBV19,TRBJ1-2,TRBD1,CASSTTGAYGYTF,TGTGCCAGTAGTACGACAGGGGCCTATGGCTACACCTTC
few,TRBV3-1/TRBV3-2,TRBJ2-7,TRBD2,CASSQGRGADEQYF,TGTGCCAGCAGCCAAGGGCGGGGGGCCGACGAGCAGTACTTC
once,TRBV2,TRBJ2-5,NA,CASSVRASRGETQYF,TGTGCCAGCAGTGTACGAGCTAGCCGGGGTGAGACCCAGTACTTC
NA,TRBV12-3/TRBV12-4,TRBJ2-7,NA,CATPEGSEQYF,TGTGCCACGCCGGAGGGTTCCGAGCAGTACTTC
NA,TRBV19,TRBJ2-1,TRBD2,CASSIWAGGANEQFF,TGTGCCAGTAGTATATGGGCCGGGGGGGCAAATGAGCAGTTCTTC
NA,TRBV6-6,TRBJ1-2,NA,CASVGGEWTLDGYTF,TGTGCCAGCGTCGGGGGGGAATGGACTTTGGATGGCTACACCTTC
NA,TRBV5-1,TRBJ1-5,TRBD1,CASSSGTGGVQPQHF,TGCGCCAGCAGCTCCGGGACAGGGGGCGTTCAGCCCCAGCATTTT
once,TRBV27,TRBJ2-3,TRBD2,CASSSYIMRGGLDTQYF,TGTGCCAGCAGTTCCTACATTATGCGGGGGGGCTTAGATACGCAGTATTTT
NA,TRBV2,TRBJ1-2,TRBD1,CASSMNRGAPLGGYTF,TGTGCCAGCAGTATGAACAGGGGCGCCCCCCTCGGTGGCTACACCTTC
few,TRBV2,TRBJ2-3,TRBD1,CASRDRGPTDTQYF,TGTGCCAGCAGGGACAGGGGACCCACGGATACGCAGTATTTT
NA,TRBV27,TRBJ1-4,NA,CASSAHPGYSEKLFF,TGTGCCAGCAGTGCCCACCCAGGGTACTCTGAAAAACTGTTTTTT
NA,TRBV19,TRBJ2-1,NA,CASSMEVTWGEQFF,TGTGCCAGTAGTATGGAGGTGACTTGGGGTGAGCAGTTCTTC
NA,TRBV27,TRBJ2-7,NA,CASNLSGNYEQYF,TGTGCCAGCAATCTATCCGGGAACTACGAGCAGTACTTC
NA,TRBV5-1,TRBJ1-2,TRBD1,CASSLQLEGANGYTF,TGCGCCAGCAGCTTACAACTTGAGGGGGCAAACGGCTACACCTTC
NA,TRBV13,TRBJ1-4,NA,CASSWPNGLGNEKLFF,TGTGCCAGCAGCTGGCCTAACGGGTTGGGTAATGAAAAACTGTTTTTT
once,TRBV6-2/TRBV6-3,TRBJ1-5,NA,CASSTQGFGNQPQHF,TGTGCCAGCAGCACGCAGGGTTTTGGCAATCAGCCCCAGCATTTT
NA,TRBV7-6,TRBJ2-2,NA,CASSLTSPGELFF,TGTGCCAGCAGCTTAACTAGCCCCGGGGAGCTGTTTTTT
NA,TRBV5-6,TRBJ2-7,TRBD1,CASSPDRGLNYEQYF,TGTGCCAGCAGCCCTGACAGGGGACTTAACTACGAGCAGTACTTC
NA,TRBV15,TRBJ1-4,NA,CATSRDSGWGVNEKLFF,TGTGCCACCAGCAGAGACTCCGGGTGGGGAGTTAATGAAAAACTGTTTTTT
NA,TRBV10-3,TRBJ2-3,TRBD2,CAISGGGGRGDTQYF,TGTGCCATCAGTGGCGGGGGGGGCCGGGGAGATACGCAGTATTTT
NA,TRBV3-1/TRBV3-2,TRBJ2-2,NA,CASSQGGLGELFF,TGTGCCAGCAGCCAAGGAGGGCTCGGGGAGCTGTTTTTT
NA,TRBV7-9,TRBJ2-4,TRBD1,CASSPTPQGDSIQYF,TGTGCCAGCAGCCCCACCCCACAGGGGGATAGCATTCAGTACTTC